This T cell receptor (beta chain) came from a study of PD-1 blockade in mismatch repair-deficient tumors. Details on this clone: Its antigen remains unknown.

Trimming stripped 1 base from V and 5 bases from J, with 14 bases between. The CDR3 runs to 15 residues. Looked up from germline, CDR1 is MGHRA and CDR2 is YSYEKL. Study findings and constraints: Tumor-resident clones, often undetectable pretreatment in blood, expanded then contracted after pembrolizumab.

Method: immunoSEQ multiplex PCR; TCRdb's copy keeps in-frame clones and lacks some. The sample records 38,000 or so clones, 85% being singletons. All patients were mismatch repair deficient, assessed by either PCR or immunohistochemistry. TCRs were sequenced from a few patients responding to pembrolizumab. Here the sequenced sample was peripheral blood, taken approximately 80 weeks after starting pembrolizumab. The TCR was taken from an adult with mismatch repair-deficient cancer. The V gene is TRBV4-1, the J gene TRBJ2-5, with D possibly being TRBD1 (8 bases). CDR3 in DNA: TGCGCCAGCAGCCAAGTCACAGGGGGGGAGGAGACCCAGTACTTC. Encoded protein: CASSQVTGGEETQYF.